This TCR beta chain was captured in a study of T cells in localized non-small cell lung cancer. Sequencing was performed with immunoSEQ multiplex PCR; in TCRdb, only in-frame clones are kept and a portion is missing. The repertoire holds approximately 29,000 clones, with roughly 80% as singletons. As regards this clone: Antigen specificity is unknown.

General study findings and limits: For the top 100 tumor clones, a median roughly 56 also appeared in adjacent lung. There was an association of higher blood T cell density with longer overall survival. Heterogeneity within the tumor remains possible, as just one region underwent sequencing. There was higher T cell clonality in uninvolved adjacent lung than in tumor, and it was highest there.

The sequencing here drew on peripheral blood, taken before any cancer treatment. The receptor's source is a male donor older than 55 with stage II squamous cell lung carcinoma.

The CDR3, as DNA: TGTGCCAGCAGCAACGGGGCCAGCGACGAGCAGTACTTC. Translation: CASSNGASDEQYF. The chain carries TRBV7-7 and TRBJ2-7, with D tentatively TRBD1 or TRBD2 (5 bases each). This CDR3 contains 13 residues. The germline CDR1 and CDR2 sequences are SSHAT and FNYEAQ (reference sequence). V was pared by 5 bases and J by 5 bases, with 13 bases between.